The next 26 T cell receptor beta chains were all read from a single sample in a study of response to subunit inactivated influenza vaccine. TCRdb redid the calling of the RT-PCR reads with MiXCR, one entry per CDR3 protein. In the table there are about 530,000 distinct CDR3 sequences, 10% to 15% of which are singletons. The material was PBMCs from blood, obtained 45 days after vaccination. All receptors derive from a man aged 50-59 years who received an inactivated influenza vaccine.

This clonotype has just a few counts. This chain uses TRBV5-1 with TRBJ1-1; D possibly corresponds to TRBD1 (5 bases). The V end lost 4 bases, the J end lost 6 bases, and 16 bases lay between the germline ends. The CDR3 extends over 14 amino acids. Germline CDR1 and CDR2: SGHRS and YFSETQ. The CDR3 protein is CASSQQVGRAEAFF. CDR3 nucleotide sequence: TGCGCCAGCAGCCAACAGGTGGGGCGGGCTGAAGCTTTCTTT.

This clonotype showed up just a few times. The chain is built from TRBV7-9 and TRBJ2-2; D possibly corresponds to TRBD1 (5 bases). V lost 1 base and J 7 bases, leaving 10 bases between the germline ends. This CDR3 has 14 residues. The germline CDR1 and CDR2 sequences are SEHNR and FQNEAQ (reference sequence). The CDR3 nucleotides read TGTGCCAGCAGCTTAGGGCAGGGCCACGGGGAGCTGTTTTTT. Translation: CASSLGQGHGELFF.

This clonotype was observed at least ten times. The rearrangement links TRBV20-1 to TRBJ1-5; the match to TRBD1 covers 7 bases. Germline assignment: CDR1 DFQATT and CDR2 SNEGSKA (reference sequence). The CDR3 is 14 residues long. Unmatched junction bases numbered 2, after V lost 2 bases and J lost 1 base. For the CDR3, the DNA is TGCAGTGCTAGACAGGGGGGAAGCAATCAGCCCCAGCATTTT. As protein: CSARQGGSNQPQHF.

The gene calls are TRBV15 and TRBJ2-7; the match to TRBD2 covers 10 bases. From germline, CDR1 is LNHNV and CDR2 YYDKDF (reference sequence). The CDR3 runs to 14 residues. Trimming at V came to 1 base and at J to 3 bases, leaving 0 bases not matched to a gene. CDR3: CATSRVAGGYEQYF. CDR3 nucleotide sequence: TGTGCCACCAGCAGAGTAGCGGGGGGCTACGAGCAGTACTTC.

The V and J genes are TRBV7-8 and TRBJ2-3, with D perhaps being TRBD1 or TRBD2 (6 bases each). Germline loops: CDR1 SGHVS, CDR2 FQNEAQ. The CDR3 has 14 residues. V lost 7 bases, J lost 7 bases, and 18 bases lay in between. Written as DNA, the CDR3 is TGTGCCAGCATAAGGGGGGAATTGGTAAATACGCAGTATTTT. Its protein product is CASIRGELVNTQYF.

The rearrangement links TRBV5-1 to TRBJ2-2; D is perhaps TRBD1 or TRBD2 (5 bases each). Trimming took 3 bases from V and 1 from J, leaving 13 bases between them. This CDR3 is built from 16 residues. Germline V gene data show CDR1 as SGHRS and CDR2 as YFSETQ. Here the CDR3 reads CASSSPGQMNTGELFF. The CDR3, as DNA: TGCGCCAGCAGCTCCCCGGGGCAGATGAACACCGGGGAGCTGTTTTTT.

The DNA of the CDR3 is TGTGCCAGCTCACCCTGGCCGGACACCGGGGAGCTGTTTTTT. Translated, it gives CASSPWPDTGELFF. The chain recombines TRBV18 with TRBJ2-2, with no clear D. CDR1 KGHSH and CDR2 LQKENI come from the germline V gene. Trimming cost V 3 bases and J 3 bases, with 8 bases left between them. This CDR3 contains 14 residues.

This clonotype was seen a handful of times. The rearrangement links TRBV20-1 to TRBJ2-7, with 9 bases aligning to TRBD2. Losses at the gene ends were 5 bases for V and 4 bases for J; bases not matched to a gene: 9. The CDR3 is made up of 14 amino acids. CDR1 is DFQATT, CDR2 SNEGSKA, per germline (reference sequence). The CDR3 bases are TGCAGTGCTGGGACCCCGACTAGCGGATACGAGCAGTACTTC. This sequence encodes CSAGTPTSGYEQYF.

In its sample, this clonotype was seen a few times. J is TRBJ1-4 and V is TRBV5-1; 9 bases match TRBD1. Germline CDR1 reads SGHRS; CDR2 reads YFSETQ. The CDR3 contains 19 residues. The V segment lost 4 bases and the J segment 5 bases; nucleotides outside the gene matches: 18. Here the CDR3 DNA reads TGCGCCAGCAGCATATTCCCGGGACAGGGTGACGTGAAGAATGAAAAACTGTTTTTT. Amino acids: CASSIFPGQGDVKNEKLFF.

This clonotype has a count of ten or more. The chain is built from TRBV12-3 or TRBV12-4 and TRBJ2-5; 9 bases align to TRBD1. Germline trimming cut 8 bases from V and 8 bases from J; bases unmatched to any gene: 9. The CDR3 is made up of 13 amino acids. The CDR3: CASFSGQGITQYF. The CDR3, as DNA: TGTGCCAGCTTTTCCGGACAGGGGATTACCCAGTACTTC.

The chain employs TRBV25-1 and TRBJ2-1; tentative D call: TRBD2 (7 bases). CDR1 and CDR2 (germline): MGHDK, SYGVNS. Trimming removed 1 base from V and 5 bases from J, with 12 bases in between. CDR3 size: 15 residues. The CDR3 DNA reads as TGTGCCAGCAGTGAATGGGCGGGGGCCCACAATGAGCAGTTCTTC. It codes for CASSEWAGAHNEQFF.

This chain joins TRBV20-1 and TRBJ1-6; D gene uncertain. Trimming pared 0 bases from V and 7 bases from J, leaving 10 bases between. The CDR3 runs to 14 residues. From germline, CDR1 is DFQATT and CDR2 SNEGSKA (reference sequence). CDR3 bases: TGCAGTGCTAGAGATCACGGGGTGAATTCACCCCTCCACTTT. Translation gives CSARDHGVNSPLHF.

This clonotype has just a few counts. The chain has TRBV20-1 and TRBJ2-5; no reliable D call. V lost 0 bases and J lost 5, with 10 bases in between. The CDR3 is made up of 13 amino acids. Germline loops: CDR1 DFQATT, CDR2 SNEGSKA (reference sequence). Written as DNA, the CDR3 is TGCAGTGCTAGAGATCCGAGGTGGGAGACCCAGTACTTC. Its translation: CSARDPRWETQYF.

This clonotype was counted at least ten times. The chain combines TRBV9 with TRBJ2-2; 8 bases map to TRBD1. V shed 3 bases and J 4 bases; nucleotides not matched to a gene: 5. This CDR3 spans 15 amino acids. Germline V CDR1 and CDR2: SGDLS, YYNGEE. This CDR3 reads CASSAGDRFTGELFF. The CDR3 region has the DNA TGTGCCAGCAGCGCTGGGGACAGGTTCACCGGGGAGCTGTTTTTT.

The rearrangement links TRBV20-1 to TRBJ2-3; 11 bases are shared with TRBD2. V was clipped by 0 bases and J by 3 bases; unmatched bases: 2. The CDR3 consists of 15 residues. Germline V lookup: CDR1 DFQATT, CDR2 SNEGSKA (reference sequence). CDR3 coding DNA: TGCAGTGCTAGAGAAATAGCGGGAGGGACAGATACGCAGTATTTT. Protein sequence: CSAREIAGGTDTQYF.

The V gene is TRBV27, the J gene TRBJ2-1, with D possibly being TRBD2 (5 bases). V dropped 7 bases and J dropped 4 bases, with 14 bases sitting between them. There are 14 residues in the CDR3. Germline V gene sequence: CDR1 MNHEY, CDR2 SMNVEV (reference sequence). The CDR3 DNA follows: TGTGCCAGCACCCCCGCGGGTGTGTACAATGAGCAGTTCTTC. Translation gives CASTPAGVYNEQFF.

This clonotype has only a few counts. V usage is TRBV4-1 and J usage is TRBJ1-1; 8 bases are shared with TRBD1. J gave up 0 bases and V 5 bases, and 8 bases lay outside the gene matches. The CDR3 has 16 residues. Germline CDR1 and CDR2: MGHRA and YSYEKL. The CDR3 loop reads CASSTRQGIMNTEAFF. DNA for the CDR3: TGCGCCAGCAGCACCCGACAGGGGATCATGAACACTGAAGCTTTCTTT.

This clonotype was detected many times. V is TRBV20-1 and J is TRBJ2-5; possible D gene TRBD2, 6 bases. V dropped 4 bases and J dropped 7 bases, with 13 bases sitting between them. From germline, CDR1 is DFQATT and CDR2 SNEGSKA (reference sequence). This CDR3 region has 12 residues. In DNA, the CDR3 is TGCAGTGCTAATAGCGGCGATGGGACCCAGTACTTC. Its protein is CSANSGDGTQYF.

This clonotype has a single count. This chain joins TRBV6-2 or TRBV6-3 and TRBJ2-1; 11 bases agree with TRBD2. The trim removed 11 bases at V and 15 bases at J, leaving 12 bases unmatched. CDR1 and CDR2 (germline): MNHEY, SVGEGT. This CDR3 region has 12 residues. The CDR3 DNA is TGTGCCGGCACTCTCGGACTAGCGGGTCCGTTCTTC. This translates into CAGTLGLAGPFF.

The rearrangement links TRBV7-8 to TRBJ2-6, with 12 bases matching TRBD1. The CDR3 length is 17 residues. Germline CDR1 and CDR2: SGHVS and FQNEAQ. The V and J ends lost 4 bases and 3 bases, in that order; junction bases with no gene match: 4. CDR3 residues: CASSSGTGGFGANVLTF. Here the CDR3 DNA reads TGTGCCAGCAGCTCCGGGACAGGGGGCTTTGGGGCCAACGTCCTGACTTTC. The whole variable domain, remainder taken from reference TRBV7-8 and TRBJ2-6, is GAGVSQSPRYKVAKRGQDVALRCDPISGHVSLFWYQQALGQGPEFLTYFQNEAQLDKSGLPSDRFFAERPEGSVSTLKIQRTQQEDSAVYLCASSSGTGGFGANVLTFGAGSRLTVL.

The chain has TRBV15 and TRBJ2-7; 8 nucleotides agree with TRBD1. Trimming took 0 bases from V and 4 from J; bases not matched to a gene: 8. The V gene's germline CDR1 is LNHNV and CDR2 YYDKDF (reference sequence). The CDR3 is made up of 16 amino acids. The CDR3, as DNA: TGTGCCACCAGCAGAGATTTGGCAGGGGGCCATTACGAGCAGTACTTC. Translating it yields CATSRDLAGGHYEQYF.

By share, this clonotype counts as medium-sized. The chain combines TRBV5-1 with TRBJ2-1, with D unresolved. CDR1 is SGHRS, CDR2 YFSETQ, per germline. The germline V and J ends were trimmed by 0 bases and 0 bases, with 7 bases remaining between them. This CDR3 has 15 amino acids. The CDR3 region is CASSLDGSSYNEQFF. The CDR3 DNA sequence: TGCGCCAGCAGCTTGGATGGCAGCTCCTACAATGAGCAGTTCTTC.

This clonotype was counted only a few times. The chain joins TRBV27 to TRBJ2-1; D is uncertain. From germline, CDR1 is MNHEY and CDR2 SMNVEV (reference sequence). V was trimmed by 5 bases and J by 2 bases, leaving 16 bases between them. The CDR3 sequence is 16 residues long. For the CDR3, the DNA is TGTGCCAGCAGTAATTTGGACCCACACCCCTACAATGAGCAGTTCTTC. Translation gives CASSNLDPHPYNEQFF.

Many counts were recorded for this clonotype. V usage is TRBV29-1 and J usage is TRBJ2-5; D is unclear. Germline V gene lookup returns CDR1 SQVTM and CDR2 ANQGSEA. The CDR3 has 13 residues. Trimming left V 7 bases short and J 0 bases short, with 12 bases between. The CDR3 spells CSGWLDYQETQYF. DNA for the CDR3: TGCAGCGGGTGGCTGGATTACCAAGAGACCCAGTACTTC. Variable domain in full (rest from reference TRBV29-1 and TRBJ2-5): SAVISQKPSRDICQRGTSLTIQCQVDSQVTMMFWYRQQPGQSLTLIATANQGSEATYESGFVIDKFPISRPNLTFSTLTVSNMSPEDSSIYLCSGWLDYQETQYFGPGTRLLVL.

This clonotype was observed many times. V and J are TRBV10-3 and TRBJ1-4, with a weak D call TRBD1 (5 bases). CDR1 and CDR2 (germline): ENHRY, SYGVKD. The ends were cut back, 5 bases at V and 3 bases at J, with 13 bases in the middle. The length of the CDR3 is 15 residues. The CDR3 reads CAISFDRGANEKLFF. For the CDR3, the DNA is TGTGCCATCAGTTTCGACCGGGGGGCTAATGAAAAACTGTTTTTT.

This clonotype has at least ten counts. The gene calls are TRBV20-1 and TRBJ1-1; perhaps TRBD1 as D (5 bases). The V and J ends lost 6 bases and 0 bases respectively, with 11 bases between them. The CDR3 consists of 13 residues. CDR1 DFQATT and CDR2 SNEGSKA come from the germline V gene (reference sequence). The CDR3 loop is CSAATVMNTEAFF. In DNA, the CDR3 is TGCAGTGCCGCGACAGTCATGAACACTGAAGCTTTCTTT.